The 9 T cell receptor beta chains presented below share a single source sample, sequenced in a study of OX40 agonist ivuxolimab in advanced cancers. Profiled with immunoSEQ multiplex PCR; TCRdb holds only in-frame clones, not every one. The sample includes 100,000 to 150,000 clones, 90% of them seen just once. This specimen was CD4+ or CD8+ T cells sorted from blood, taken in a trial of the OX40 agonist ivuxolimab. These receptors all come from an adult with an advanced solid tumor such as melanoma, head and neck, liver or kidney cancer.

The chain couples TRBV11-3 to TRBJ1-1; the D is unclear. V was cut by 3 bases and J by 1 base, with 9 bases left in between. Per germline, CDR1 SGHNT and CDR2 YENEEA. This CDR3 region has 14 residues. DNA of the CDR3: TGTGCCAGCAGCTTGTGGACGGGGAACACTGAAGCTTTCTTT. It yields the protein CASSLWTGNTEAFF.

This chain uses TRBV5-4 with TRBJ2-1; 10 bases align to TRBD2. J gave up 4 bases and V 0 bases, and 10 bases lay outside the gene matches. Germline V gene sequence: CDR1 SGHNT, CDR2 YYREEE (reference sequence). CDR3 length: 18 residues. CDR3 coding DNA: TGTGCCAGCAGCTTGGGGGCTCGACTAGCGGGCCGTTACAATGAGCAGTTCTTC. It translates to CASSLGARLAGRYNEQFF.

The CDR3 sequence: CASSADRGEKLFF. DNA for the CDR3: TGTGCCAGCAGCGCGGACAGAGGTGAAAAACTGTTTTTT. This chain links TRBV7-2 with TRBJ1-4; the D gene is possibly TRBD1 (6 bases). CDR3 length: 13 amino acids. V was cut by 5 bases and J by 7 bases, with 11 bases left in between. The germline V gene has CDR1 SGHTA and CDR2 FQGNSA.

The rearrangement joins TRBV2 to TRBJ2-7, with a possible D match to TRBD1 (5 bases). The CDR3 length is 12 residues. CDR1 and CDR2 (germline): SNHLY, FYNNEI. V was pared by 5 bases and J by 3 bases, with 8 bases between. The CDR3 DNA reads as TGTGCCAGCAGTACCCAGGGCTACGAGCAGTACTTC. It translates to CASSTQGYEQYF.

This chain links TRBV7-3 with TRBJ2-3, with 16 nucleotides matching TRBD2. Per the germline V gene, CDR1 is SGHTA and CDR2 is FQGTGA. The V gene end was trimmed by 5 bases and the J gene end by 4 bases; junction bases not matched to a gene: 9. The CDR3 is 18 amino acids. The CDR3 sequence: CASSPGLAGGPGPDTQYF. The CDR3 DNA follows: TGTGCCAGCAGCCCGGGACTAGCGGGAGGGCCCGGGCCAGATACGCAGTATTTT.

The rearrangement uses TRBV15 and TRBJ1-2; the D gene is possibly TRBD1 (5 bases). This CDR3 comprises 16 residues. Germline lookup yields CDR1 LNHNV and CDR2 YYDKDF (reference sequence). V dropped 0 bases and J dropped 0 bases, with 11 bases sitting between them. The CDR3 bases are TGTGCCACCAGCAGAGATCCGGGGACCTCTAACTATGGCTACACCTTC. Residues: CATSRDPGTSNYGYTF.

The chain recombines TRBV7-3 with TRBJ2-2; 9 positions match TRBD2. The CDR3 runs to 17 residues. Unmatched junction bases numbered 10, after V lost 4 bases and J lost 4 bases. CDR1 and CDR2 (germline): SGHTA, FQGTGA. CDR3 region: CASSYNQASGITGELFF. The CDR3, as DNA: TGTGCCAGCAGCTATAACCAGGCTAGCGGGATCACCGGGGAGCTGTTTTTT.

Here the CDR3 DNA reads TGTGCCAGCAGTAAACCGGGGAGCTCTGGGGCCAACGTCCTGACTTTC. This gives the protein CASSKPGSSGANVLTF. The chain links TRBV28 to TRBJ2-6; D possibly corresponds to TRBD2 (5 bases). V was clipped by 5 bases and J by 0 bases, with 11 bases between them. Germline lookup yields CDR1 MDHEN and CDR2 SYDVKM. This CDR3 spans 16 amino acids.

The J gene is TRBJ2-7, the V gene TRBV6-5, with a weak D call TRBD2 (5 bases). CDR3 length: 15 amino acids. Germline V gene sequence: CDR1 MNHEY, CDR2 SVGAGI. Trimming left V 6 bases short and J 0 bases short, with 15 bases between. CDR3 in amino acids: CASSPDYASSYEQYF. For the CDR3, the DNA is TGTGCCAGCAGCCCTGACTACGCGAGCTCCTACGAGCAGTACTTC.